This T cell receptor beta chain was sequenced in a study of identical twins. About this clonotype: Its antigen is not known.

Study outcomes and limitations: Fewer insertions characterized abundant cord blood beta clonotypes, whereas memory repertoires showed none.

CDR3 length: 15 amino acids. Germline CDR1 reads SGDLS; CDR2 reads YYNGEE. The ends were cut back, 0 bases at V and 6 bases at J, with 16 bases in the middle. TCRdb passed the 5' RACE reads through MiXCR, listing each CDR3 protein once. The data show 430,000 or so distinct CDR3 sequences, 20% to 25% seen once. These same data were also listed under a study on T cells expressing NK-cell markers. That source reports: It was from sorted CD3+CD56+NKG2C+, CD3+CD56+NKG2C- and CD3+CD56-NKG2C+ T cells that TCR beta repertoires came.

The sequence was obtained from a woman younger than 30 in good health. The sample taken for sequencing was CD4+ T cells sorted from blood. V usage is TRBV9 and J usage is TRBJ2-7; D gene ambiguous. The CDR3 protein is CASSVGGDVRFEQYF. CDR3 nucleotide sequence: TGTGCCAGCAGCGTAGGGGGTGATGTACGGTTCGAGCAGTACTTC.